This T cell receptor beta chain was sequenced in a study of early T cells in non-severe SARS-CoV-2 infection. Overall study: Sequencing was performed on bulk RNA from unsorted whole blood, leaving chains unpaired.

General observations from the study: Clonotype matching in VDJdb favored anti-spike CD8 responses and did not capture private and CD4 specificities.

The CDR3 runs 12 residues. V was cut by 4 bases and J by 6 bases, with 7 bases left in between. Germline V gene data show CDR1 as SGHNT and CDR2 as YYREEE (reference sequence). With regard to this clonotype: Its specificity is unknown.

The protocol attached unique molecular identifiers to individual cDNA molecules. In TCRdb, the 5' RACE reads were re-called with MiXCR into one record per CDR3 protein. The sample shows about 80,000 distinct CDR3 sequences, approximately 11% of them seen only once. This sequence originates from an adult who was a healthcare worker with PCR-confirmed SARS-CoV-2 infection or an uninfected control (not recorded which). Source material: whole blood. The rearrangement joins TRBV5-4 to TRBJ2-2, with D perhaps matching TRBD1 (6 bases). CDR3 in amino acids: CASSRQAGELFF. DNA for the CDR3: TGTGCCAGCAGCCGACAGGCCGGGGAGCTGTTTTTT.